The T cell receptor beta chain under discussion was sequenced for a study of multiple sclerosis patients with progressive multifocal leukoencephalopathy. Germline V CDR1 and CDR2: LGHNA, YSLEER. V shed 0 bases and J shed 0 bases, with 9 bases lying between them. The CDR3 runs 17 residues. Sequenced by immunoSEQ multiplex PCR; TCRdb stores in-frame clones only, minus some. The table records around 30,000 clones, about 88% of them present only once. Time point here: before natalizumab initiation. T0 refers to blood drawn before natalizumab was first infused. General study points: Whether JC virus or general immunocompromise explains the findings remained unclear.

To note about this clone: Its antigen is unidentified.

The sequenced sample was PBMCs. The clonotype was recovered from a human donor with multiple sclerosis. The genes are TRBV4-3 and TRBJ2-6; D is uncertain. CDR3 coding DNA: TGCGCCAGCAGCCAAGACGGTCTGAGCTCTGGGGCCAACGTCCTGACTTTC. Translation gives CASSQDGLSSGANVLTF.